The clone carrying this TCR beta chain turned up a few times. Its antigen is not known. The sample belongs to a study of T cell responses to AZD1222 COVID-19 vaccine. Study-level results: Clonal diversity was possibly underestimated, and white British individuals and females predominated among donors. When two AZD1222 doses had been given, Spike-specific TCR breadth and depth rose. Baseline serostatus was positive in only a handful of AZD1222 recipients.

CDR3 length equals 13 residues. Germline CDR1 and CDR2: ENHRY and SYGVKD. The V end lost 6 bases, the J end lost 6 bases, and 9 bases lay between the germline ends. The data were produced by immunoSEQ multiplex PCR, yet TCRdb's version contains in-frame clones alone and is incomplete. The data contain about 79,000 clones, roughly four fifths of them seen just once; the ten biggest clones take up approximately 1.3%. The sample here was peripheral blood, taken 28 days after the second AZD1222 dose. The rearrangement links TRBV10-3 to TRBJ1-6; D is uncertain. The TCR was taken from an adult who received the AZD1222 COVID-19 vaccine. This CDR3 is CAISEGTNSPLHF. The CDR3 nucleotides are TGTGCCATCAGCGAGGGTACTAATTCACCCCTCCACTTT.